The entry below describes one TCR beta chain. The table lists this clonotype with a count of one. The specificity of this receptor is unknown. No base-level quality is on record; no much larger clone is a single base apart. Evidence from one read is weak. The data were taken from a study of T cell repertoires in cytomegalovirus infection (dated by TCRdb to about 2019). With respect to the entire study: Peptide stimulations targeted recently identified HLA-C-restricted CMV epitopes, whose presentation resists viral immunomodulation, together with well-studied HLA-B-restricted epitopes. Because public TCR beta signatures pointed to carriage of CMV infection together with the matching HLA type, the HLA type of each donor mattered for the analysis. What the study reported, not specific to this receptor: The ex vivo response was dominated by HLA-C-restricted CMV-specific TCR beta clonotypes, which also provided the single most frequent clonotype in two of eight donors. Cumulative frequency of public TCR beta family members discriminated carriers of CMV infection plus the relevant HLA type in this cohort and an independent approximately 340-donor cohort.

TCRdb records Illumina HiSeq 1500 as the sequencer. TCRdb applied fastp at Q25 and MiXCR to the public reads, then kept only in-frame beta chains. Every entry covers one CDR3 protein and lists the most common genes and DNA from its rows. In this sample the table shows hundreds of thousands of distinct CDR3 sequences, more than 40% of which occur a single time. The top ten clonotypes cover roughly two fifths of the sample. Interpreted using the paper, the treatment or condition label stands for: in vitro stimulation with specific CMV peptide epitopes to enrich CMV-specific T cells. A distance of 17 bases separates the germline ends of V and J, which lose 6 bases and 2 bases respectively. The germline V gene (reference sequence) yields DFQATT for CDR1 and SNEGSKA for CDR2. From the cysteine up to the phenylalanine, the CDR3 has a length of 14 residues. The read is trimmed to its CDR3 DNA, 42 bases read in frame from base 1.

The receptor comes from a human donor in good health (CMV status not recorded). Some clones in this sample may be carry-over from other donors' samples. The material sequenced was cultured PBMCs, taken from culture after CMV antigen stimulation. The chain employs TRBV20-1 and TRBJ2-7, and perhaps TRBD1 as D gene, on 6 matching bases. The CDR3 region: CSATPGTSPYEQYF. Read as DNA, the sequence is TGCAGTGCCACGCCCGGGACATCTCCCTACGAGCAGTACTTC.